This TCR beta chain was captured in a study of cytomegalovirus exposure and HLA in healthy donors. The CDR3 runs to 14 residues. Unmatched junction bases numbered 6, after V lost 1 base and J lost 8 bases. CDR1 SEHNR and CDR2 FQNEAQ come from the germline V gene (reference sequence). Primers included in the PCR were 60 Vbeta and 13 Jbeta primers. The protocol was immunoSEQ multiplex PCR, while the TCRdb copy is restricted to in-frame clones and leaves out a portion. The table shows around 190,000 clones, with 8.5% to 10% occurring only once. This TCR was recovered from a woman aged 25 to 39 in good health and CMV-seropositive. The V gene is TRBV7-9, the J gene TRBJ1-2; 8 nucleotides line up with TRBD1. Sequenced: PBMCs. The CDR3 DNA reads TGTGCCAGCAGCTTAGAACAGGGGGTTGACGGCTACACCTTC. Its translation: CASSLEQGVDGYTF.